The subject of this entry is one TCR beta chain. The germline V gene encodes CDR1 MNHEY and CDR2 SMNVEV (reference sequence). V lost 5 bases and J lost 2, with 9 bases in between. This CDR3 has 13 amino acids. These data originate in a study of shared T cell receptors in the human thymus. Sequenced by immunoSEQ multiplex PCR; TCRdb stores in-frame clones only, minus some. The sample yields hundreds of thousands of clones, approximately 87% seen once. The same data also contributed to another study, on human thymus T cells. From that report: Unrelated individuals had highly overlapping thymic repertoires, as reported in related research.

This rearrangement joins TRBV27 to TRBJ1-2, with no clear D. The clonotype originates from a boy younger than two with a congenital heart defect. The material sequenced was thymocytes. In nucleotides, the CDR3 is TGTGCCAGCAGTCCTACAGTGAACTATGGCTACACCTTC. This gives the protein CASSPTVNYGYTF.